Below are 23 T cell receptor beta chains sequenced from a single sample in a study of T cells in Graves' hyperthyroidism and ophthalmopathy. Using RNA transcripts as the source, TCR beta CDR3 regions were amplified. The TCR CDR3 first-round RT-PCR relied on the HTBI primer set. TCRdb re-derived calls from the multiplex PCR reads in MiXCR, one entry per CDR3 protein. Of over 300,000 distinct CDR3 sequences in the sample, about 15% were seen once. Sequenced sample: blood. Receptor source: a woman in her sixties or seventies with Graves' hyperthyroidism.

This clonotype has only a few counts. This chain links TRBV3-1 with TRBJ2-5, with 14 bases fitting TRBD2. Germline CDR1 LGHDT, CDR2 YNNKEL (reference sequence). The V segment lost 6 bases and the J segment 4 bases; nucleotides outside the gene matches: 10. The CDR3 spans 17 residues. The CDR3 loop is CASSFSEGTSGRETQYF. In nucleotides, the CDR3 is TGTGCCAGCAGTTTTTCCGAGGGGACTAGCGGGAGAGAGACCCAGTACTTC.

This clonotype was counted many times. This rearrangement joins TRBV20-1 to TRBJ2-1; D is perhaps TRBD1 (8 bases). Germline lookup yields CDR1 DFQATT and CDR2 SNEGSKA (reference sequence). Trimming cost V 2 bases and J 5 bases, with 10 bases left between them. There are 13 residues in the CDR3. The CDR3 reads CSARTGGDNEQFF. The DNA for the CDR3 is TGCAGTGCTAGAACAGGGGGGGACAATGAGCAGTTCTTC.

This clonotype was seen repeatedly, ten times or more. The rearrangement joins TRBV27 to TRBJ2-7; unclear D gene. This CDR3 contains 13 residues. The germline V gene encodes CDR1 MNHEY and CDR2 SMNVEV (reference sequence). The V gene lost 3 bases and the J gene lost 1 base, with 7 bases spanning the gap. CDR3: CASSFSRSYEQYF. The CDR3 DNA follows: TGTGCCAGCAGTTTTAGCAGGTCCTACGAGCAGTACTTC.

In its sample, this clonotype was seen many times. The rearrangement uses TRBV3-1 and TRBJ2-7; tentative D call: TRBD1 (6 bases). The V end lost 5 bases, the J end lost 0 bases, and 14 bases lay between the germline ends. Germline-derived CDR1 and CDR2 are LGHDT and YNNKEL (reference sequence). The CDR3 runs 15 residues. The CDR3 bases are TGTGCCAGCAGCGAAGGGACATTTCTCTCCTACGAGCAGTACTTC. Encoded protein: CASSEGTFLSYEQYF.

This clonotype was seen ten or more times. The genes are TRBV20-1 and TRBJ2-3; D call uncertain. The CDR3 has 15 residues. V lost 3 bases and J 1 base, leaving 14 bases between the germline ends. Germline V gives CDR1 DFQATT, CDR2 SNEGSKA (reference sequence). The CDR3 region has the DNA TGCAGTGCTAGTCGTAGCCAGGCGCGCACAGATACGCAGTATTTT. Translating it yields CSASRSQARTDTQYF.

This clonotype came up a few times. The chain couples TRBV13 to TRBJ2-1; 8 bases map to TRBD2. This CDR3 has 17 residues. V trimming: 5 bases; J trimming: 10 bases; junction bases outside the gene matches: 19. CDR1 PRHDT and CDR2 FYEKMQ come from the germline V gene (reference sequence). In DNA form, the CDR3 reads TGTGCCAGCAGCCCTAGAAGGGGGACTAGACCCTTTTTGGAGCAGTTCTTC. Protein product: CASSPRRGTRPFLEQFF.

This clonotype has only a few counts. V usage is TRBV13 and J usage is TRBJ2-6; TRBD1 might be the D (5 bases). The CDR3 length is 18 residues. The V end lost 5 bases, the J end lost 4 bases, and 21 bases lay between the germline ends. Germline assignment: CDR1 PRHDT and CDR2 FYEKMQ (reference sequence). The chain's CDR3 is CASSQNIPTVAGANVLTF. CDR3 DNA: TGTGCCAGCAGCCAAAATATCCCGACAGTAGCCGGGGCCAACGTCCTGACTTTC.

This clonotype was detected many times. The chain's CDR3 is CASSAARGPQPQHF. In DNA, the CDR3 is TGTGCCAGCAGTGCAGCTCGGGGGCCTCAGCCCCAGCATTTT. The V gene is TRBV2, the J gene TRBJ1-5; weak D call: TRBD1 (6 bases). The germline V gene encodes CDR1 SNHLY and CDR2 FYNNEI. Trimming removed 4 bases from V and 6 bases from J, with 13 bases in between. The CDR3 spans 14 residues.

The rearrangement links TRBV28 to TRBJ2-7; 7 nucleotides match TRBD1. This CDR3 region has 15 residues. The germline CDR1 and CDR2 sequences are MDHEN and SYDVKM. With 4 bases clipped from V and 3 bases from J, the junction kept 9 bases outside the gene matches. CDR3 nucleotide sequence: TGTGCCAGCAGTTCAACCCTTGGGACAGACTACGAGCAGTACTTC. Amino acid sequence: CASSSTLGTDYEQYF.

This clonotype was counted many times. CDR3 sequence: CASSIADPNTGELFF. CDR3 in DNA: TGTGCCAGCAGTATAGCGGACCCGAACACCGGGGAGCTGTTTTTT. The genes are TRBV6-1 and TRBJ2-2; possible D gene TRBD2, 6 bases. The length of the CDR3 is 15 residues. The ends were cut back, 5 bases at V and 0 bases at J, with 10 bases in the middle. The germline gives CDR1 MNHNS, CDR2 SASEGT.

In regard to this clonotype: A much more abundant neighbour one base away suggests this may be a read error. V gene TRBV24-1 combines with J gene TRBJ2-7; maybe TRBD2 (7 bases). CDR1 is KGHDR, CDR2 SFDVKD, per germline. This CDR3 is built from 15 residues. V lost 3 bases to trimming and J lost 3 bases, with 14 bases between them. CDR3 in amino acids: CATSDGTGGLYEQYF. The CDR3 region has the DNA TGTGCCACCAGTGATGGAACGGGGGGCCTCTACGAGCAGTACTTC.

The chain couples TRBV7-2 to TRBJ1-5; TRBD1 agrees at 8 bases. Unmatched junction bases numbered 6, after V lost 5 bases and J lost 6 bases. The CDR3 loop spans 14 amino acids. Germline values: CDR1 SGHTA, CDR2 FQGNSA. The CDR3 reads CASSTQGAGQPQHF. The DNA for the CDR3 is TGTGCCAGCAGCACGCAGGGGGCAGGTCAGCCCCAGCATTTT.

There are many counts of this clonotype. The V and J genes are TRBV7-9 and TRBJ2-7; maybe TRBD2 (6 bases). Germline V gene data show CDR1 as SEHNR and CDR2 as FQNEAQ (reference sequence). V lost 5 bases to trimming and J lost 8 bases, with 28 bases between them. The CDR3 has 17 residues. The CDR3 here is CASSAAPRYLRGTQQYF. The CDR3 bases are TGTGCCAGCAGCGCCGCCCCACGCTACCTTCGAGGGACTCAGCAGTACTTC.

This clonotype was recorded at least ten times. J is TRBJ1-5 and V is TRBV2; D is ambiguous. V was clipped by 5 bases and J by 9 bases, with 14 bases between them. The length of the CDR3 is 13 residues. Germline lookup yields CDR1 SNHLY and CDR2 FYNNEI. The CDR3 region is CASSPLPPRPQHF. The CDR3 DNA follows: TGTGCCAGCAGTCCTCTCCCTCCGAGGCCCCAGCATTTT.

This clonotype was counted many times. This chain uses TRBV28 with TRBJ1-1; a weak D match, TRBD1 (5 bases). CDR3 length: 18 residues. Germline-derived CDR1 and CDR2 are MDHEN and SYDVKM. Trimming stripped 4 bases from V and 0 bases from J, with 21 bases between. CDR3 nucleotides: TGTGCCAGCAGTTCGCCCGCGACAGAACTGTTCATGAACACTGAAGCTTTCTTT. Protein sequence: CASSSPATELFMNTEAFF.

This clonotype has a count of ten or more. The chain combines TRBV28 with TRBJ2-3; tentative D call: TRBD1 (6 bases). Germline V gene data show CDR1 as MDHEN and CDR2 as SYDVKM. The CDR3 is 17 residues long. Trimming took 1 base from V and 0 from J, leaving 14 bases between them. In DNA, the CDR3 is TGTGCCAGCAGTTTATCAAGACAGGCAGGCAGCACAGATACGCAGTATTTT. This encodes CASSLSRQAGSTDTQYF.

This clonotype appeared many times. The chain recombines TRBV28 with TRBJ2-4; D unclear. This CDR3 is 13 amino acids long. V was shortened by 7 bases and J by 3 bases, with 10 bases between the two germline ends. CDR1 is MDHEN, CDR2 SYDVKM, per germline. As DNA, the CDR3 is TGTGCCAGCAATGAGGCTTTCAAAAACATTCAGTACTTC. It specifies CASNEAFKNIQYF.

The sample holds many counts of this clonotype. V gene TRBV18 combines with J gene TRBJ1-5; D is uncertain. V dropped 2 bases and J dropped 4 bases, with 12 bases sitting between them. This CDR3 contains 15 residues. Germline CDR1 KGHSH, CDR2 LQKENI. The CDR3 DNA follows: TGTGCCAGCTCACCAAGGCCAGGAGAGAATCAGCCCCAGCATTTT. Residues: CASSPRPGENQPQHF.

This clonotype was recorded at least ten times. The chain is built from TRBV20-1 and TRBJ2-3, with 8 bases aligning to TRBD2. Germline loops: CDR1 DFQATT, CDR2 SNEGSKA (reference sequence). The CDR3 spans 14 residues. V gave up 1 base and J gave up 2 bases; unmatched junction bases: 2. The CDR3 region is CSARGLALTDTQYF. CDR3 DNA: TGCAGTGCTAGAGGACTAGCGCTCACAGATACGCAGTATTTT.

The V and J genes are TRBV12-3 or TRBV12-4 and TRBJ2-3; 13 nucleotides line up with TRBD2. The CDR3 covers 15 residues. Trimming at V came to 4 bases and at J to 4 bases, leaving 2 bases not matched to a gene. Here the CDR3 DNA reads TGTGCCAGCAGTTGGACTAGCGGGAGAGCAGATACGCAGTATTTT. Translating it yields CASSWTSGRADTQYF.

V and J are TRBV2 and TRBJ2-7; 7 bases are shared with TRBD1. With V trimmed by 9 bases and J by 5 bases, 10 bases remained unmatched. Germline values: CDR1 SNHLY, CDR2 FYNNEI. The CDR3 is 13 amino acids. In DNA, the CDR3 is TGTGCCAGAGCAGGGGACAGCGTAAACGAGCAGTACTTC. It specifies CARAGDSVNEQYF.

The V call is TRBV29-1, the J call TRBJ1-2; possibly TRBD1 for D (5 bases). Trimming stripped 1 base from V and 4 bases from J, with 7 bases between. CDR3 length: 12 residues. CDR1 and CDR2 (germline): SQVTM, ANQGSEA. The chain's CDR3 is CSVEGGPYGYTF. Here the CDR3 DNA reads TGCAGCGTTGAAGGGGGCCCCTATGGCTACACCTTC.

This clonotype came up a few times. This sequence joins TRBV20-1 and TRBJ2-3; 7 bases map to TRBD2. J lost 3 bases, V lost 4 bases, and 7 bases had no gene match. Germline CDR1 and CDR2: DFQATT and SNEGSKA (reference sequence). The CDR3 consists of 14 residues. As DNA, the CDR3 is TGCAGTGCTACAGGACTAGTTTGGACAGATACGCAGTATTTT. Translating gives CSATGLVWTDTQYF.